These 25 T cell receptor beta chains were sequenced from one sample in a study of PD-1 blockade in mismatch repair-deficient tumors. The protocol was immunoSEQ multiplex PCR, while the TCRdb copy is restricted to in-frame clones and leaves out a portion. The sample carries some 40,000 clones, roughly 88% recorded once. This specimen was PBMCs, taken roughly 40 weeks after starting pembrolizumab. The receptors were sampled from an adult with mismatch repair-deficient cancer.

The genes are TRBV14 and TRBJ1-2, with D tentatively TRBD1 (5 bases). The V gene's germline CDR1 is SGHDN and CDR2 FVKESK. CDR3 length equals 15 residues. The V gene lost 0 bases and the J gene lost 6 bases, with 14 bases spanning the gap. CDR3 sequence: CASSQELIRQHGYTF. CDR3 bases: TGTGCCAGCAGCCAAGAATTGATCCGACAGCATGGCTACACCTTC.

The J gene is TRBJ2-5, the V gene TRBV7-9, with 7 nucleotides matching TRBD2. This CDR3 has 14 amino acids. Germline V gives CDR1 SEHNR, CDR2 FQNEAQ (reference sequence). The V gene end was trimmed by 1 base and the J gene end by 5 bases; junction bases not matched to a gene: 4. As DNA, the CDR3 is TGTGCCAGCAGCTTAGTTGGGACTACGGAGACCCAGTACTTC. It yields the protein CASSLVGTTETQYF.

The CDR3 nucleotides are TGCGCCAGCAGCCTCGACAGCGACACTGAAGCTTTCTTT. It is translated as CASSLDSDTEAFF. J is TRBJ1-1 and V is TRBV5-1, with D tentatively TRBD1 (5 bases). V lost 4 bases, J lost 3 bases, and 10 bases lay in between. Germline CDR1 reads SGHRS; CDR2 reads YFSETQ. The CDR3 is made up of 13 amino acids. The whole variable domain, remainder taken from reference TRBV5-1 and TRBJ1-1, is KAGVTQTPRYLIKTRGQQVTLSCSPISGHRSVSWYQQTPGQGLQFLFEYFSETQRNKGNFPGRFSGRQFSNSRSEMNVSTLELGDSALYLCASSLDSDTEAFFGQGTRLTVV.

The chain has TRBV2 and TRBJ1-1, with 7 bases fitting TRBD1. The CDR3 totals 14 residues. The trim removed 2 bases at V and 4 bases at J, leaving 4 bases unmatched. Germline lookup yields CDR1 SNHLY and CDR2 FYNNEI. The DNA for the CDR3 is TGTGCCAGCAGTGAAATAAAGGGGGCCACTGAAGCTTTCTTT. It encodes CASSEIKGATEAFF.

Only a few counts were recorded for this clone. The gene calls are TRBV7-9 and TRBJ2-7, with TRBD1 as a possible D gene (6 bases). The V and J ends lost 3 bases and 0 bases respectively, with 9 bases between them. The CDR3 is made up of 14 amino acids. Germline V lookup: CDR1 SEHNR, CDR2 FQNEAQ (reference sequence). The CDR3 here is CASSFPGASYEQYF. CDR3 DNA sequence: TGTGCCAGCAGCTTTCCAGGGGCCTCCTACGAGCAGTACTTC.

The chain employs TRBV5-5 and TRBJ1-2; D not resolved. V lost 0 bases and J 0 bases, leaving 18 bases between the germline ends. CDR3 length: 18 residues. CDR1 and CDR2 from the germline V gene are SGHKS and YYEKEE (reference sequence). CDR3 protein: CASSLDGTSARANYGYTF. CDR3 DNA sequence: TGTGCCAGCAGCTTGGATGGTACATCAGCACGGGCTAACTATGGCTACACCTTC.

The DNA for the CDR3 is TGTGCCAGTAGTATTTTAGGCGGGGCTACCTACGAGCAGTACTTC. Translating it yields CASSILGGATYEQYF. The V and J genes are TRBV19 and TRBJ2-7, with a possible D match to TRBD2 (6 bases). The germline V gene has CDR1 LNHDA and CDR2 SQIVND (reference sequence). CDR3 length equals 15 residues. The ends were cut back, 3 bases at V and 2 bases at J, with 14 bases in the middle.

The chain uses TRBV5-1 and TRBJ2-5, with TRBD2 matching 9 bases. CDR1 is SGHRS, CDR2 YFSETQ, per germline. The CDR3 has 16 amino acids. After removal of 0 bases from V and 6 bases from J, the junction contained 9 bases not matched to a gene. The CDR3 loop reads CASSLVGSGSGKTQYF. The CDR3 DNA is TGCGCCAGCAGCTTGGTCGGTAGCGGGAGCGGAAAGACCCAGTACTTC.

V usage is TRBV9 and J usage is TRBJ2-7; possible D gene TRBD2, 7 bases. Germline lookup yields CDR1 SGDLS and CDR2 YYNGEE. V gave up 0 bases and J gave up 6 bases, with 13 bases separating them. This CDR3 spans 14 amino acids. This chain's CDR3 is CASSVGGGGSEQYF. The CDR3 DNA is TGTGCCAGCAGCGTAGGGGGGGGCGGGTCCGAGCAGTACTTC.

Points on this clone: The junction and the germline gene differ at one end; a read error may be behind it. The chain recombines TRBV28 with TRBJ1-4; 8 bases align to TRBD1. This CDR3 comprises 11 residues. Germline loops: CDR1 MDHEN, CDR2 SYDVKM. This CDR3 is CASSLLGQVSF. CDR3 DNA sequence: TGTGCCAGCAGTTTATTGGGACAGGTTTCTTTT.

The rearrangement joins TRBV7-8 to TRBJ1-5; D is uncertain. Trimming left V 0 bases short and J 0 bases short, with 12 bases between. The CDR3 has 17 residues. Germline V gives CDR1 SGHVS, CDR2 FQNEAQ. The CDR3 region is CASSLAGRGASNQPQHF. DNA for the CDR3: TGTGCCAGCAGCTTAGCGGGGAGAGGAGCTAGCAATCAGCCCCAGCATTTT.

V gene TRBV7-3 combines with J gene TRBJ2-1; TRBD2 is a possible D gene (5 bases). V was shortened by 4 bases and J by 7 bases, with 11 bases between the two germline ends. The CDR3 has 13 amino acids. Germline values: CDR1 SGHTA, CDR2 FQGTGA. CDR3 residues: CASSSDPGNEQFF. The DNA for the CDR3 is TGTGCCAGCAGCTCGGACCCGGGGAATGAGCAGTTCTTC.

The chain has TRBV30 and TRBJ2-3, with D unclear. The CDR3 runs to 14 residues. Germline CDR1 GTSNPN, CDR2 SVGIG (reference sequence). Trimming shortened V by 1 base and J by 2 bases, and 10 bases separated the two germline ends. This CDR3 is CAWSGGFSTDTQYF. CDR3 DNA sequence: TGTGCCTGGAGTGGCGGTTTTTCCACAGATACGCAGTATTTT. The full variable domain, its missing parts supplied by reference TRBV30 and TRBJ2-3, is SQTIHQWPATLVQPVGSPLSLECTVEGTSNPNLYWYRQAAGRGLQLLFYSVGIGQISSEVPQNLSASRPQDRQFILSSKKLLLSDSGFYLCAWSGGFSTDTQYFGPGTRLTVL.

This chain joins TRBV9 and TRBJ1-1; 9 positions agree with TRBD1. J was trimmed by 5 bases and V by 0 bases; bases with no gene match: 5. Germline V gene sequence: CDR1 SGDLS, CDR2 YYNGEE. This CDR3 contains 15 residues. The CDR3 spells CASSVVTGGRTEAFF. The CDR3 region has the DNA TGTGCCAGCAGCGTAGTTACAGGGGGCCGGACTGAAGCTTTCTTT.

V is TRBV5-1 and J is TRBJ2-1; 8 bases fit TRBD2. Per germline, CDR1 SGHRS and CDR2 YFSETQ. This CDR3 is 15 amino acids long. The V segment lost 6 bases and the J segment 1 base; nucleotides outside the gene matches: 6. The DNA for the CDR3 is TGCGCCAGCACTCCTGCGGGGGGATCCTACAATGAGCAGTTCTTC. Its translation is CASTPAGGSYNEQFF.

The chain employs TRBV28 and TRBJ2-5, with 7 bases matching TRBD1. The V gene end was trimmed by 2 bases and the J gene end by 3 bases; junction bases not matched to a gene: 0. CDR3 length equals 13 residues. CDR1 and CDR2 (germline): MDHEN, SYDVKM. The CDR3 loop reads CASSLGTEETQYF. The DNA of the CDR3 is TGTGCCAGCAGTTTAGGGACAGAAGAGACCCAGTACTTC.

Only a few counts were recorded for this clone. The chain is built from TRBV18 and TRBJ2-7; 11 nucleotides match TRBD2. This CDR3 has 16 amino acids. With V trimmed by 0 bases and J by 5 bases, 6 bases remained unmatched. Germline values: CDR1 KGHSH, CDR2 LQKENI. The CDR3 protein is CASSPPSSGRHDEQYF. The CDR3 DNA reads as TGTGCCAGCTCACCACCGTCTAGCGGGAGGCACGACGAGCAGTACTTC. The full variable domain, its missing parts supplied by reference TRBV18 and TRBJ2-7, is NAGVMQNPRHLVRRRGQEARLRCSPMKGHSHVYWYRQLPEEGLKFMVYLQKENIIDESGMPKERFSAEFPKEGPSILRIQQVVRGDSAAYFCASSPPSSGRHDEQYFGPGTRLTVT.

The chain couples TRBV18 to TRBJ1-1, with TRBD1 matching 7 bases. The CDR3 runs to 15 residues. V gave up 3 bases and J gave up 7 bases; unmatched junction bases: 11. Looked up from germline, CDR1 is KGHSH and CDR2 is LQKENI. The CDR3 region has the DNA TGTGCCAGCTCACCGAGGGGACAGCACCAGATTGAAGCTTTCTTT. It translates to CASSPRGQHQIEAFF.

This clone was detected only once. The gene calls are TRBV6-5 and TRBJ1-2; a possible D gene is TRBD1 (5 bases). V was pared by 0 bases and J by 9 bases, with 17 bases between. Germline CDR1 reads MNHEY; CDR2 reads SVGAGI. The CDR3 sequence is 15 residues long. In DNA form, the CDR3 reads TGTGCCAGCAGTTACTCGAGGGAGGGGACTAGGCGCTACACCTTC. Translated, it gives CASSYSREGTRRYTF.

The chain recombines TRBV28 with TRBJ2-4; 7 nucleotides match TRBD2. Germline trimming cut 4 bases from V and 2 bases from J; bases unmatched to any gene: 11. Looked up from germline, CDR1 is MDHEN and CDR2 is SYDVKM. The CDR3 spans 17 residues. In DNA, the CDR3 is TGTGCCAGCAGTTCCCCCAGTGTAGCGGGTTCCAAAAACATTCAGTACTTC. Protein sequence: CASSSPSVAGSKNIQYF.

The rearrangement uses TRBV7-9 and TRBJ1-1, with 7 nucleotides matching TRBD1. V lost 7 bases, J lost 2 bases, and 13 bases stayed unmatched. The CDR3 has 16 residues. Germline loops: CDR1 SEHNR, CDR2 FQNEAQ (reference sequence). CDR3 DNA: TGTGCCAGCACCTCAAGCGGAGGGGGCCGAAACACTGAAGCTTTCTTT. This encodes CASTSSGGGRNTEAFF.

This sequence joins TRBV10-3 and TRBJ1-1, with D perhaps matching TRBD1 (6 bases). The CDR3 runs 13 residues. The germline V and J ends were trimmed by 7 bases and 5 bases, with 14 bases remaining between them. Germline V gives CDR1 ENHRY, CDR2 SYGVKD. The CDR3 DNA reads TGTGCCATCAACCCACGACAGGAGACTGAAGCTTTCTTT. It codes for CAINPRQETEAFF.

The CDR3 sequence is CASSQRLAGGRDTQYF. For the CDR3, the DNA is TGCGCCAGCAGCCAGCGTCTAGCGGGAGGGCGAGATACGCAGTATTTT. This rearrangement joins TRBV4-1 to TRBJ2-3, with 12 bases lining up with TRBD2. CDR3 length: 16 residues. The V gene's germline CDR1 is MGHRA and CDR2 YSYEKL. V lost 3 bases, J lost 5 bases, and 6 bases stayed unmatched.

The chain recombines TRBV6-6 with TRBJ2-3; 7 bases fit TRBD2. Germline lookup yields CDR1 MNHNY and CDR2 SVGAGI (reference sequence). V was pared by 0 bases and J by 7 bases, with 7 bases of the junction left unmatched. The CDR3 is 15 residues long. CDR3 in amino acids: CASSYSGGRGNTQYF. CDR3 nucleotide sequence: TGTGCCAGCAGTTACTCCGGCGGGAGAGGAAATACGCAGTATTTT.

This chain connects TRBV19 to TRBJ1-4; D unresolved. This CDR3 comprises 14 residues. Germline V gene sequence: CDR1 LNHDA, CDR2 SQIVND (reference sequence). V lost 7 bases to trimming and J lost 4 bases, with 13 bases between them. The CDR3: CASKKDSFNEKLFF. For the CDR3, the DNA is TGTGCCAGTAAAAAGGACTCATTTAATGAAAAACTGTTTTTT.